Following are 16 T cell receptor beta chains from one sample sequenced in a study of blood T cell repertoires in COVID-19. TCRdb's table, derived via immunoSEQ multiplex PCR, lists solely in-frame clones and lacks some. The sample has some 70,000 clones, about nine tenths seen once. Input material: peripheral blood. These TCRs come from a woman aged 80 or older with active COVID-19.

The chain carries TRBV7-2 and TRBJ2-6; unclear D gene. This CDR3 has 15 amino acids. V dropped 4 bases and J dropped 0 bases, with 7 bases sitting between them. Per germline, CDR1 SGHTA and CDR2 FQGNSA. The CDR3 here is CASSSRVSGANVLTF. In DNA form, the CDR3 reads TGTGCCAGCAGCTCCCGAGTCTCTGGGGCCAACGTCCTGACTTTC.

The CDR3 region has the DNA TGTGCCAGCAGCTTAGCTCTAAGCACAGATACGCAGTATTTT. Its translation: CASSLALSTDTQYF. The chain is built from TRBV7-2 and TRBJ2-3; D not resolved. Germline CDR1 is SGHTA and CDR2 is FQGNSA. The CDR3 runs to 14 residues. The germline V and J ends were trimmed by 0 bases and 0 bases, with 4 bases remaining between them.

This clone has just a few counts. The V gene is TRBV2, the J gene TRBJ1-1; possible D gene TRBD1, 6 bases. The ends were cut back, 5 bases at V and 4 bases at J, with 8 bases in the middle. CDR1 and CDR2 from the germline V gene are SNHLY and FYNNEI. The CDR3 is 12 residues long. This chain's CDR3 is CASSTGSTEAFF. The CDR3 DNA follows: TGTGCCAGCAGTACAGGGTCCACTGAAGCTTTCTTT.

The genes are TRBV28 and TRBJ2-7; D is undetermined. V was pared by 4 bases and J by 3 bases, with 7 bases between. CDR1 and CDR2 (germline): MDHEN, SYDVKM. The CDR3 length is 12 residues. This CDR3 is CASSSRVYEQYF. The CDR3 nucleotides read TGTGCCAGCAGTTCCCGGGTCTACGAGCAGTACTTC.

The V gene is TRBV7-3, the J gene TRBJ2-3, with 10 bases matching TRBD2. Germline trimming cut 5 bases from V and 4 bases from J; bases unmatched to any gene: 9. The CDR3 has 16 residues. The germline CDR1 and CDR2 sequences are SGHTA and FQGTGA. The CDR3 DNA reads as TGTGCCAGCAGCCCAATGGCTCTAGCGGGAGCAGATACGCAGTATTTT. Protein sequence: CASSPMALAGADTQYF.

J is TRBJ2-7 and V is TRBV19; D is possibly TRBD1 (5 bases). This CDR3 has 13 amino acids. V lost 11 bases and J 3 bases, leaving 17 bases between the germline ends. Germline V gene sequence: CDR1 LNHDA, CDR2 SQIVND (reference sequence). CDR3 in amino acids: CASADTVGYEQYF. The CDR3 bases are TGTGCCTCCGCGGACACCGTTGGCTACGAGCAGTACTTC.

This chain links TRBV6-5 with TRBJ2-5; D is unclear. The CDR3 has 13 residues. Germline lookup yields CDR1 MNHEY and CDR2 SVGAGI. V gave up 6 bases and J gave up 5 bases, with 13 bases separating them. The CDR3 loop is CASRSYGWETQYF. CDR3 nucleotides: TGTGCCAGCAGGTCATACGGGTGGGAGACCCAGTACTTC.

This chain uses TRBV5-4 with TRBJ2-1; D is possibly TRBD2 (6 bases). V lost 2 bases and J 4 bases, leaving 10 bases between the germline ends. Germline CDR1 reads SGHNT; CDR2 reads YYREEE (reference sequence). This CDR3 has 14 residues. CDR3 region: CASSFQLAYNEQFF. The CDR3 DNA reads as TGTGCCAGCAGCTTCCAACTAGCATACAATGAGCAGTTCTTC. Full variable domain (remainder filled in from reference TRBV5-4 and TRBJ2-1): ETGVTQSPTHLIKTRGQQVTLRCSSQSGHNTVSWYQQALGQGPQFIFQYYREEENGRGNFPPRFSGLQFPNYSSELNVNALELDDSALYLCASSFQLAYNEQFFGPGTRLTVL.

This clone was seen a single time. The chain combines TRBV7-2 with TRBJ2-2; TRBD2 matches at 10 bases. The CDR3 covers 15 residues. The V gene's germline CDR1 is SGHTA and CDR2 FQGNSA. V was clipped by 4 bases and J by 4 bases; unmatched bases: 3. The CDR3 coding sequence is TGTGCCAGCAGCTCTAGCGGGAGATCCACCGGGGAGCTGTTTTTT. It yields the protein CASSSSGRSTGELFF.

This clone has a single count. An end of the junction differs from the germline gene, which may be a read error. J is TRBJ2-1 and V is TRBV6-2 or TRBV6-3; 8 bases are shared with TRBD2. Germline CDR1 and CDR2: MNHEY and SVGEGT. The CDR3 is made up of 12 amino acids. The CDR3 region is CASSHPLAGLIF. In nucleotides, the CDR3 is TGTGCCAGCAGTCACCCCCTAGCGGGCTTGATCTTC.

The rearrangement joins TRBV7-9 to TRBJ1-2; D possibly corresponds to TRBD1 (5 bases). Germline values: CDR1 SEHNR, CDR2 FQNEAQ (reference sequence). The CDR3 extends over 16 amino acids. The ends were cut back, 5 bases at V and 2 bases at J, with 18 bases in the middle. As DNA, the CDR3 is TGTGCCAGCAGCAGAAACCTCCGGACACCAAACTATGGCTACACCTTC. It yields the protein CASSRNLRTPNYGYTF.

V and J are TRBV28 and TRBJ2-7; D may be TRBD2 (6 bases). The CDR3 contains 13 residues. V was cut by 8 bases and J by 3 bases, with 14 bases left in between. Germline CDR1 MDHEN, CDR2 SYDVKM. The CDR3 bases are TGTGCCAGCGCTGGGGACTCAAACTACGAGCAGTACTTC. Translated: CASAGDSNYEQYF.

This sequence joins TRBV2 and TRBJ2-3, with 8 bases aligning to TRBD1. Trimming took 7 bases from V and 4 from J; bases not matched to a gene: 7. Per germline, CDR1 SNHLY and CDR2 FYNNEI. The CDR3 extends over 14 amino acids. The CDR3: CASTAGQGPDTQYF. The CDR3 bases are TGTGCCAGCACCGCTGGACAGGGACCAGATACGCAGTATTTT.

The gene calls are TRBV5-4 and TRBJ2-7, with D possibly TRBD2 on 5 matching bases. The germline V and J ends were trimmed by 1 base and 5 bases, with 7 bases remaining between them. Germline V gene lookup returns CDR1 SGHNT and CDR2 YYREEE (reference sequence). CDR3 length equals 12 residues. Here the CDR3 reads CASSLLGNEQYF. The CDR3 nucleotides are TGTGCCAGCAGCTTGCTCGGGAACGAGCAGTACTTC.

CDR3 sequence reads: CATSDPTGLAGGETQYF. In nucleotides, the CDR3 is TGTGCCACCAGTGATCCAACGGGACTAGCCGGCGGAGAGACCCAGTACTTC. This chain uses TRBV24-1 with TRBJ2-5; 9 positions match TRBD2. The germline V gene has CDR1 KGHDR and CDR2 SFDVKD. This CDR3 contains 17 residues. V trimming: 3 bases; J trimming: 4 bases; junction bases outside the gene matches: 11.

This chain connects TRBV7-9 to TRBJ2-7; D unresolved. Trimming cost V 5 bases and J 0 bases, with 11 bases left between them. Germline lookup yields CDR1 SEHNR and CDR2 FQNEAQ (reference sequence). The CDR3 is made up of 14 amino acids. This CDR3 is CASSPSTSSYEQYF. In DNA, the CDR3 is TGTGCCAGCAGCCCCTCTACCTCCTCCTACGAGCAGTACTTC.